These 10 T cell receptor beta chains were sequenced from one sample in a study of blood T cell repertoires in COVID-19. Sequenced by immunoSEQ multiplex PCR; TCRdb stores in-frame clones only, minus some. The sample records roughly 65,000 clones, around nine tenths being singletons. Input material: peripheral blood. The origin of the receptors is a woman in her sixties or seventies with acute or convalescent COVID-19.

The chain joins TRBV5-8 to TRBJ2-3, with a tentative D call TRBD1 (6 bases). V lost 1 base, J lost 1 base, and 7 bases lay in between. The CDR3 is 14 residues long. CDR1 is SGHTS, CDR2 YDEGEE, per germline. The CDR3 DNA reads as TGTGCCAGCAGCTTGAACAGGGGCACAGATACGCAGTATTTT. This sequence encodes CASSLNRGTDTQYF. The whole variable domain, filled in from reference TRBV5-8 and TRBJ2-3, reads EAGVTQSPTHLIKTRGQQATLRCSPISGHTSVYWYQQALGLGLQFLLWYDEGEERNRGNFPPRFSGRQFPNYSSELNVNALELEDSALYLCASSLNRGTDTQYFGPGTRLTVL.

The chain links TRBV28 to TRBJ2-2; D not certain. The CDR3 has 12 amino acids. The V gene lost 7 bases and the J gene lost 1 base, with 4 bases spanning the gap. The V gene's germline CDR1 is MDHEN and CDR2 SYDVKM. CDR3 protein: CASTVNTGELFF. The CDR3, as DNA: TGTGCCAGCACCGTGAACACCGGGGAGCTGTTTTTT.

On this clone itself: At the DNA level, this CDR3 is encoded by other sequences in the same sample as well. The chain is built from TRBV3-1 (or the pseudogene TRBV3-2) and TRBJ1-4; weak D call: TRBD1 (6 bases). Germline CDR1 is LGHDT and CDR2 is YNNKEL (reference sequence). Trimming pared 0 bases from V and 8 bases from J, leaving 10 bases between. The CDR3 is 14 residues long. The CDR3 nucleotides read TGTGCCAGCAGCCAAGATCCAGGGGAGGAAAAACTGTTTTTT. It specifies CASSQDPGEEKLFF.

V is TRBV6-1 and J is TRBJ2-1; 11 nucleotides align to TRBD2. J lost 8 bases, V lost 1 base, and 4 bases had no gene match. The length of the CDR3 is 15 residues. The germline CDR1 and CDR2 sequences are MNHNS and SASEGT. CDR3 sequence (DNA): TGTGCCAGCAGTGAAGTTAGCGGGGGGGCCTATGAGCAGTTCTTC. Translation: CASSEVSGGAYEQFF.

CDR3 amino acids: CASGGLQYGYTF. Written as DNA, the CDR3 is TGTGCCAGTGGGGGCTTACAGTATGGCTACACCTTC. The chain has TRBV19 and TRBJ1-2, with D possibly matching TRBD1 (6 bases). V lost 8 bases to trimming and J lost 5 bases, with 12 bases between them. The CDR3 spans 12 residues. The germline V gene encodes CDR1 LNHDA and CDR2 SQIVND (reference sequence).

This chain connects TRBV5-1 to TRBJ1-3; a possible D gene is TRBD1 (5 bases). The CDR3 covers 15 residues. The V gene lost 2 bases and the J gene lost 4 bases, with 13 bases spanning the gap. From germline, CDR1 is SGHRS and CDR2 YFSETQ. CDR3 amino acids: CASSLEGASGNTIYF. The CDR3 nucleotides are TGCGCCAGCAGCTTAGAAGGGGCGTCGGGAAACACCATATATTTT.

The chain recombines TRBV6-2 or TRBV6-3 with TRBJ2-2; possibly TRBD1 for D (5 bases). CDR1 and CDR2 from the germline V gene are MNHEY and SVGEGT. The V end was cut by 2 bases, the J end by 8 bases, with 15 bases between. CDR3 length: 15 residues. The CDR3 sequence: CASSYPPGTGGELFF. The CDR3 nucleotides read TGTGCCAGCAGTTACCCGCCAGGAACAGGTGGGGAGCTGTTTTTT.

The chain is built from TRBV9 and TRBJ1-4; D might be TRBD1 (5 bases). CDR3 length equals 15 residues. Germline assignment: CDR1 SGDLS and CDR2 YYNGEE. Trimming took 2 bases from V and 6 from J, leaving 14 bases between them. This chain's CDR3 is CASSVLGGGDEKLFF. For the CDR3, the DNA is TGTGCCAGCAGCGTCCTGGGCGGGGGGGATGAAAAACTGTTTTTT.

The CDR3 region is CASSTADTQYF. The CDR3 DNA follows: TGTGCCAGCAGTACTGCAGATACGCAGTATTTT. J is TRBJ2-3 and V is TRBV6-5; no reliable D call. V was clipped by 5 bases and J by 4 bases, with 4 bases between them. Germline V lookup: CDR1 MNHEY, CDR2 SVGAGI. This CDR3 is built from 11 residues.

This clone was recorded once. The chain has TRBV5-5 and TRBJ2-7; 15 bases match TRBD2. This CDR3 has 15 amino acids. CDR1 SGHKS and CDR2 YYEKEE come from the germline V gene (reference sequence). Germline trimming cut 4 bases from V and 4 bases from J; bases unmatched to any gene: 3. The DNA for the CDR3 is TGTGCCAGCAGCGGCGGACTAGCGGGGGGGTACGAGCAGTACTTC. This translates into CASSGGLAGGYEQYF.